This T cell receptor (beta chain) was retrieved from a study of glioma-infiltrating T cells after dendritic cell vaccination. In the study overall: Glioblastoma patients came from Phase I and II dendritic cell vaccination trials.

Between the trimmed V and J ends, which lost 2 bases and 7 bases, there was a span of 10 bases. Germline-derived CDR1 and CDR2 are SGHRS and YFSETQ. This CDR3 has 13 residues. Up to 2 ug genomic DNA was used for TCRB CDR3 amplification. Some clones are missing from TCRdb's copy, which holds only in-frame ones; the method was immunoSEQ multiplex PCR. The data contain under 100,000 clones, approximately 81% of them singletons. Fresh-frozen tumor tissue and more than two years of survival data were available for all. The J gene is TRBJ2-1, the V gene TRBV5-1, with D maybe TRBD1 (5 bases). The receptor was isolated from a human donor with glioblastoma. The sequencing here drew on blood, taken before dendritic cell vaccination. CDR3 in amino acids: CASSLGAGNEQFF. Written as DNA, the CDR3 is TGCGCCAGCAGCTTAGGGGCAGGGAATGAGCAGTTCTTC. Combining the CDR3 with reference TRBV5-1 and TRBJ2-1 gives the whole variable domain KAGVTQTPRYLIKTRGQQVTLSCSPISGHRSVSWYQQTPGQGLQFLFEYFSETQRNKGNFPGRFSGRQFSNSRSEMNVSTLELGDSALYLCASSLGAGNEQFFGPGTRLTVL.